This entry describes one TCR beta chain. As processed by the authors: Reference gene primer amplification gave nucleated cell count estimates. Profiling relied on immunoSEQ multiplex PCR, and the TCRdb table lists in-frame clones only, not all of them. Clone size and V and J calls were adopted from that table, with D and trimming inferred from the DNA. The table lists 130,000 to 150,000 clones, around nine tenths of them singletons. The record originates from a study of blood T cell repertoires in COVID-19. In the study overall: Researchers got acute and convalescent COVID-19 samples from the United States, Italy and Spain.

This receptor was taken from a human donor in a cohort sampled during active COVID-19. Material for sequencing was peripheral blood.

The CDR3 reads CASSEMRGKETQYF. For the CDR3, the DNA is TGTGCCAGCAGTGAAATGAGGGGGAAAGAGACCCAGTACTTC. This chain uses TRBV2 with TRBJ2-5, with TRBD1 as a possible D gene (6 bases). The V gene lost 2 bases and the J gene lost 3 bases, with 10 bases spanning the gap. The CDR3 spans 14 residues. The germline V gene encodes CDR1 SNHLY and CDR2 FYNNEI. The full variable domain, rest sourced from reference TRBV2 and TRBJ2-5, is EPEVTQTPSHQVTQMGQEVILRCVPISNHLYFYWYRQILGQKVEFLVSFYNNEISEKSEIFDDQFSVERPDGSNFTLKIRSTKLEDSAMYFCASSEMRGKETQYFGPGTRLLVL.